Sequencing of this T cell receptor (beta chain) was carried out in a study of Ad26.COV2.S vaccination and SARS-CoV-2 variants. Findings and limits, study-wide: A substantial breadth of spike-specific CD8+ and CD4+ T cell responses after vaccination has been reported.

Turning to this clone: Antigen: not known.

Germline CDR1 reads MNHEY; CDR2 reads SMNVEV (reference sequence). This CDR3 is 11 amino acids long. Trimming shortened V by 3 bases and J by 15 bases, and 9 bases separated the two germline ends. Profiled with immunoSEQ multiplex PCR; TCRdb holds only in-frame clones, not every one. The table lists hundreds of thousands of clones, 92% of them singletons. The receptor comes from a human donor who had recovered from COVID-19. The chain uses TRBV27 and TRBJ1-6; D is unresolved. Material: peripheral blood, obtained after recovery from COVID-19. Here the CDR3 DNA reads TGTGCCAGCAGTTTCGGTGGAATCCTCCACTTT. This translates into CASSFGGILHF.